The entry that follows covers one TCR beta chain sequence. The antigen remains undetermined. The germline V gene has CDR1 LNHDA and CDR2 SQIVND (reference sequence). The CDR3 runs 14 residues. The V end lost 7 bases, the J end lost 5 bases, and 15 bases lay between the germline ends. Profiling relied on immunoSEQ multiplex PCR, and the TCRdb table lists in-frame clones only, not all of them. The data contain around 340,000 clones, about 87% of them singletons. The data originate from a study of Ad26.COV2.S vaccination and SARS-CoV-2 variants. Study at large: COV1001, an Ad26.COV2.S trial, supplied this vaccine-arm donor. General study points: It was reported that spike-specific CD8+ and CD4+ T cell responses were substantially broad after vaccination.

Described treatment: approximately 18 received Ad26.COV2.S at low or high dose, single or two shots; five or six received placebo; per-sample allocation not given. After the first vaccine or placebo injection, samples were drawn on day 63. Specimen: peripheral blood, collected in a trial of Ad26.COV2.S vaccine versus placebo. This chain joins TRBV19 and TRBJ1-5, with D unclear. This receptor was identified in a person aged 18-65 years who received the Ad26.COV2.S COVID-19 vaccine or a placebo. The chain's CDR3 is CASTVLGRYQPQHF. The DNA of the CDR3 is TGTGCCAGTACCGTCCTCGGCCGCTATCAGCCCCAGCATTTT. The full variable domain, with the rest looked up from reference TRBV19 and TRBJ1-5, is DGGITQSPKYLFRKEGQNVTLSCEQNLNHDAMYWYRQDPGQGLRLIYYSQIVNDFQKGDIAEGYSVSREKKESFPLTVTSAQKNPTAFYLCASTVLGRYQPQHFGDGTRLSIL.